This TCR beta chain was captured in a study of a mutant IDH1 vaccine in newly diagnosed glioma. About the study: Patients were given eight vaccinations, scheduled in weeks 1, 3, 5, 7, 11, 15, 19 and 23. In some groups vaccination began 4-6 weeks post-radiotherapy; others received it with temozolomide. Before enrollment, patients got radiotherapy alone, temozolomide alone, or mostly the combination.

V was pared by 6 bases and J by 1 base, with 4 bases of the junction left unmatched. There are 15 residues in the CDR3. Germline V gene sequence: CDR1 MNHEY, CDR2 SMNVEV (reference sequence). As concerns this clone: Its antigen is unknown.

The time point denotes: week 23, last vaccination. Doses comprised 300 ug of mutant IDH1 20-mer peptide each, plus topical imiquimod. The repertoire was sequenced with immunoSEQ multiplex PCR; TCRdb's copy has only in-frame clones and lacks some. The sample includes approximately 44,000 clones, 65% to 85% of them seen just once. The V and J genes are TRBV27 and TRBJ2-1; TRBD1 matches 9 bases. Sequenced here: PBMCs, sampled from a glioma patient whose treatment included an IDH1 peptide vaccine. The TCR sequence derives from a woman between 18 and 29 years old with glioma. Some clones in this sample may be carry-over from other donors' samples. The CDR3 region has the DNA TGTGCCAGCAGCGATGGGACAGGGTCCTACAATGAGCAGTTCTTC. Translated: CASSDGTGSYNEQFF.